The clone carrying this TCR beta chain appeared a few times. Its matching antigen is unknown. TCRdb redid the calling of the reads with MiXCR, one entry per CDR3 protein. The sample lists some 440,000 distinct CDR3 sequences, under 40% occurring once. The data were obtained in a study of T cell repertoires in cytomegalovirus infection. About the research overall: TCR beta signatures that were public indicated CMV infection and matching HLA type.

This CDR3 has 13 residues. The trim removed 10 bases at V and 7 bases at J, leaving 7 bases unmatched. Germline lookup yields CDR1 MDHEN and CDR2 SYDVKM. General study findings and limits: HLA-C-restricted CMV-specific TCR beta clonotypes were dominant in the ex vivo response. Summed frequency of shared TCR beta families picked out CMV carriers who also had the relevant HLA.

The receptor comes from a human donor in good health (CMV status not recorded). Some clones in this sample may be carry-over from other donors' samples. The rearrangement links TRBV28 to TRBJ1-6, with TRBD1 matching over 7 bases. Sequencing used PBMCs. Here the CDR3 reads CATSGTVNSPLHF. For the CDR3, the DNA is TGTGCCACTTCTGGGACAGTAAATTCACCCCTCCACTTT.